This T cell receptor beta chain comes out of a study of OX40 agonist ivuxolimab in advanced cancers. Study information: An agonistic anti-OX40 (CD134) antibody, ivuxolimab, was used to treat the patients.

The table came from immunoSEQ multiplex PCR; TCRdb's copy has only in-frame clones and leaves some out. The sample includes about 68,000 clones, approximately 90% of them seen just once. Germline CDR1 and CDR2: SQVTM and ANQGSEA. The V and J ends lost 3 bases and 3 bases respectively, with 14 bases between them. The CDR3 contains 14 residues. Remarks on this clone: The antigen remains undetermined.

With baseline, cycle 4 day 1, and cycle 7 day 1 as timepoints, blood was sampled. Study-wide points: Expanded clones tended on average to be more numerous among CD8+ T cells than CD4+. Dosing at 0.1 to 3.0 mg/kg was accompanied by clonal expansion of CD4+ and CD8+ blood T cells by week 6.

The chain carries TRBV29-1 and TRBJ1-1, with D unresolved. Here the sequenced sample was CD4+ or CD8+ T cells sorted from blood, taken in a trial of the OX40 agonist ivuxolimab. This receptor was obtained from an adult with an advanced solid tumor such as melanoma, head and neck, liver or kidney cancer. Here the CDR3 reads CSVESSSWDTEAFF. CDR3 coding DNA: TGCAGCGTTGAGTCTAGCAGCTGGGACACTGAAGCTTTCTTT.